What follows are 14 T cell receptor beta chains derived from one specimen sequenced in a study of T cell responses to AZD1222 COVID-19 vaccine (dated by TCRdb to the early 2020s). Interpreted using the paper, the time point label stands for: baseline before first vaccination. Library preparation used the immunoSEQ multiplex PCR assay. Drawn from immuneACCESS, this table holds only the in-frame rearrangements with V and J called that TCRdb kept. Clones are partly lost; checked studies trace under half to an unresolved V gene and leave the rest unexplained. The sample has approximately 110,000 clones on record, around 93% of them singletons. The ten largest clones take up roughly 7% of the sample. The material was peripheral blood, obtained on day 0 of AZD1222 vaccination. These receptors were taken from an adult in good health.

The rearrangement uses TRBV6-5 and TRBJ1-4; possibly TRBD1 for D (6 bases). Germline assignment: CDR1 MNHEY and CDR2 SVGAGI. This CDR3 region has 14 residues. The germline V and J ends were trimmed by 7 bases and 8 bases, with 17 bases remaining between them. The CDR3 reads CASILDSRGEKLFF. In DNA, the CDR3 is TGTGCCAGCATCCTGGACAGTAGGGGGGAAAAACTGTTTTTT.

The CDR3 loop is CASSQVVGLGNQPQHF. The CDR3 DNA sequence: TGCGCCAGCAGCCAAGTGGTAGGTTTGGGCAATCAGCCCCAGCATTTT. The chain links TRBV4-1 to TRBJ1-5; D call uncertain. Trimming stripped 1 base from V and 2 bases from J, with 12 bases between. In germline, CDR1 is MGHRA, CDR2 YSYEKL. CDR3 length: 16 residues.

V and J are TRBV10-3 and TRBJ1-3, with D unclear. Trimming took off 4 bases at V and 2 bases at J, with 12 bases between the two ends. The CDR3 is made up of 15 amino acids. Per germline, CDR1 ENHRY and CDR2 SYGVKD. The CDR3 DNA is TGTGCCATCAGTGCCAATGAGGCCCCTGGAAACACCATATATTTT. Amino acids: CAISANEAPGNTIYF.

The CDR3 protein is CASSTKSGANVLTF. CDR3 coding DNA: TGTGCCAGCAGTACCAAATCTGGGGCCAACGTCCTGACTTTC. This chain joins TRBV27 and TRBJ2-6; unclear D gene. V lost 5 bases to trimming and J lost 1 base, with 6 bases between them. This CDR3 has 14 residues. Per germline, CDR1 MNHEY and CDR2 SMNVEV (reference sequence).

The CDR3 region is CASSYRALGDNSPLHF. The CDR3 nucleotides are TGCGCCAGCAGCTACAGGGCCCTGGGGGATAATTCACCCCTCCACTTT. The chain is built from TRBV5-1 and TRBJ1-6, with D perhaps TRBD1 (6 bases). V lost 3 bases to trimming and J lost 5 bases, with 15 bases between them. Germline V lookup: CDR1 SGHRS, CDR2 YFSETQ. The CDR3 is 16 residues long.

This chain connects TRBV6-2 or TRBV6-3 to TRBJ1-5, with 8 bases matching TRBD1. CDR1 is MNHEY, CDR2 SVGEGT, per germline. CDR3 length equals 14 residues. The trim removed 5 bases at V and 1 base at J, leaving 1 base unmatched. The DNA of the CDR3 is TGTGCCAGCAGTCGGACAGGGAGCAATCAGCCCCAGCATTTT. Its translation: CASSRTGSNQPQHF.

This rearrangement joins TRBV7-2 to TRBJ2-2; possible D gene TRBD1, 5 bases. The germline V gene has CDR1 SGHTA and CDR2 FQGNSA. Trimming pared 9 bases from V and 7 bases from J, leaving 21 bases between. This CDR3 has 15 residues. The CDR3 nucleotides read TGTGCCAGGGCCCCGACAGCATTCCCTAGCGGGGAGCTGTTTTTT. Translation: CARAPTAFPSGELFF.

The rearrangement uses TRBV5-6 and TRBJ1-2; D gene ambiguous. Germline V gene lookup returns CDR1 SGHDT and CDR2 YYEEEE. V was clipped by 2 bases and J by 4 bases, with 9 bases between them. This CDR3 has 13 amino acids. CDR3: CASSFIAAYGYTF. For the CDR3, the DNA is TGTGCCAGCAGCTTTATCGCTGCCTATGGCTACACCTTC.

The chain employs TRBV12-3 or TRBV12-4 and TRBJ2-7; D is unclear. The CDR3 runs to 12 residues. V was pared by 2 bases and J by 6 bases, with 8 bases between. This CDR3 reads CASSLISSEQYF. CDR3 DNA sequence: TGTGCCAGCAGTTTAATCTCCAGCGAGCAGTACTTC.

The table lists this clone with a count of one. The rearrangement uses TRBV5-8 and TRBJ1-6; 8 bases line up with TRBD1. J lost 6 bases, V lost 4 bases, and 6 bases had no gene match. This CDR3 is 15 amino acids long. CDR1 is SGHTS and CDR2 is YDEGEE in the germline V gene. CDR3 sequence (DNA): TGTGCCAGCAGCAAAAAGACAGGGGCTAATTCACCCCTCCACTTT. This translates into CASSKKTGANSPLHF.

This chain joins TRBV7-9 and TRBJ1-1; TRBD1 matches 7 bases. CDR3 size: 14 residues. V shed 7 bases and J 3 bases; nucleotides not matched to a gene: 8. Per the germline V gene, CDR1 is SEHNR and CDR2 is FQNEAQ (reference sequence). The CDR3 DNA reads as TGTGCCAGCACCTTGGGACAGTCTCACACTGAAGCTTTCTTT. Encoded protein: CASTLGQSHTEAFF.

This clone was picked up one time. The chain carries TRBV7-8 and TRBJ2-7; D may match TRBD1 or TRBD2 (5 bases each). Per germline, CDR1 SGHVS and CDR2 FQNEAQ. Between the trimmed V and J ends, which lost 1 base and 6 bases, there was a span of 16 bases. This CDR3 comprises 15 residues. The CDR3 region is CASSLVLEVGAEQYF. The CDR3 DNA reads as TGTGCCAGCAGCTTAGTCCTAGAGGTCGGGGCCGAGCAGTACTTC.

The chain combines TRBV5-1 with TRBJ1-5; D gene ambiguous. CDR1 is SGHRS and CDR2 is YFSETQ in the germline V gene. V was shortened by 4 bases and J by 1 base, with 9 bases between the two germline ends. This CDR3 contains 14 residues. The CDR3 region has the DNA TGCGCCAGCAGCGCGGACCCCAGCAATCAGCCCCAGCATTTT. Residues: CASSADPSNQPQHF.

The chain carries TRBV19 and TRBJ1-5, with a possible D match to TRBD1 (5 bases). V lost 5 bases, J lost 7 bases, and 21 bases lay in between. The CDR3 loop spans 16 amino acids. CDR1 LNHDA and CDR2 SQIVND come from the germline V gene (reference sequence). Here the CDR3 DNA reads TGTGCCAGTAGTCAGAGTTACTCCGGGGGAACCCAGCCCCAGCATTTT. This codes for CASSQSYSGGTQPQHF.